A selection of T cell receptor beta chains follows, all from one sample in a study of T cell responses to AZD1222 COVID-19 vaccine. Produced via immunoSEQ multiplex PCR; TCRdb's table is partial and in-frame only. The sample includes about 140,000 clones, 93% seen only once; the top ten take more than 0.7%. The specimen comprised peripheral blood, sampled on day 0 of MenACWY control vaccination. The receptors were gathered from an adult in good health. Both conserved end residues are part of each CDR3.

v_call cdr3_aa
TRBV5-1 CASSSAGSIYEQYF
TRBV12-3/TRBV12-4 CASSLVGTYEQYF
TRBV5-1 CASSSYNRDTEAFF
TRBV28 CASSPRTGLGGYTF
TRBV2 CAGIEYTEAFF
TRBV9 CASSPSGQIYEQYF
TRBV20-1 CSIFRIYEQYF
TRBV5-4 CASSPRGRGNTEAFF
TRBV27 CASRTGTGGDQPQHF
TRBV7-3 CASSLTPGVSYNEQFF
TRBV13 CASSPDRGGVGKNIQYF
TRBV15 CATSRDRGSAGGEQFF
TRBV7-8 CASSFGHMRYGYTF
TRBV7-9 CASSLGFWGKPDTEAFF
TRBV19 CASSIRWDRLAEAFF
TRBV19 CASGQGRGYGYTF
TRBV5-1 CASSLGTGGGYTF
TRBV29-1 CSVASRVTNTEAFF
TRBV5-6 CASSLGLAGPPGELFF
TRBV7-3 CASSPTRLAGNTGELFF
TRBV10-3 CATSNSGGSQGGPQHF
TRBV9 CASSVGATYQETQYF
TRBV5-4 CASSLDPGGVNYEQYF
TRBV9 CASSVDQETYSPLHF
TRBV10-1 CASSESSWNTEAFF
TRBV7-9 CASSLGGLGAFF
TRBV28 CASYPGTGRYTF
TRBV2 CASSDRSVGTNEKLFF
TRBV13 CASSPRSRNTIYF
TRBV4-1 CASSQDREVKLFF
TRBV4-1 CASSQVGGNEQFF
TRBV5-6 CASSPWTGEGRNTIYF
TRBV14 CASSQVRLFGQFF
TRBV20-1 CSASYQETQYF
TRBV5-1 CASSPIQGNTGELFF
TRBV2 CASVRDSPHDTQYF
TRBV6-2/TRBV6-3 CASSYSVREAFF
TRBV7-9 CASSHNTHGELFF